The sequence of this T cell receptor beta chain was determined in a study of cytomegalovirus exposure and HLA in healthy donors. As for this clone: Its antigen remains unknown.

Notes on the study in general: About 87% or about 30% of the time was how often most TCR beta V segments were productive, according to an earlier analysis.

The PCR used 60 Vbeta and 13 Jbeta primers. Libraries were prepared by immunoSEQ multiplex PCR; TCRdb keeps only in-frame clonotypes and omits some of them. The sample has 150,000 to 200,000 clones; around four fifths are singletons. V dropped 5 bases and J dropped 5 bases, with 16 bases sitting between them. This CDR3 region has 14 residues. The germline V gene encodes CDR1 LNHDA and CDR2 SQIVND (reference sequence). Source material: PBMCs. J is TRBJ2-7 and V is TRBV19; a possible D gene is TRBD2 (6 bases). The clonotype was recovered from a man aged 45 to 65 in good health and CMV-seronegative. CDR3 protein: CASSVSVGGNEQYF. As DNA, the CDR3 is TGTGCCAGTAGTGTTTCAGTTGGGGGGAACGAGCAGTACTTC.